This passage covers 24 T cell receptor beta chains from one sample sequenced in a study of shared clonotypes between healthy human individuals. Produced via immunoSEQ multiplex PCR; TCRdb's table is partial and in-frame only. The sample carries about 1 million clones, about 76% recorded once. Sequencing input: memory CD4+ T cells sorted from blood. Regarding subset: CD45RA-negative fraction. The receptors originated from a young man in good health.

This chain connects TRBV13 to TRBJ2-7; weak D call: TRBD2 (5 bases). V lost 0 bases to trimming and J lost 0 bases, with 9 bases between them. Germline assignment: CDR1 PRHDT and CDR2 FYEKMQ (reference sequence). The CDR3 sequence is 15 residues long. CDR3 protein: CASSLGAGSSYEQYF. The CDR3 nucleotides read TGTGCCAGCAGCTTAGGGGCGGGTAGCTCCTACGAGCAGTACTTC.

In DNA form, the CDR3 reads TGCGCCAGCAGCCAAATGGTTTATGGGGGGCGGACAGATACGCAGTATTTT. This gives the protein CASSQMVYGGRTDTQYF. The chain joins TRBV4-1 to TRBJ2-3; D may correspond to TRBD1 or TRBD2 (6 bases each). This CDR3 is 17 amino acids long. V lost 2 bases, J lost 3 bases, and 18 bases lay in between. Germline V gene data show CDR1 as MGHRA and CDR2 as YSYEKL.

The DNA of the CDR3 is TGTGCCAGCAGTTACTCGGCGGATCTCTCCTACAATGAGCAGTTCTTC. This sequence encodes CASSYSADLSYNEQFF. V usage is TRBV6-5 and J usage is TRBJ2-1; no definite D call. Germline V gene data show CDR1 as MNHEY and CDR2 as SVGAGI. Trimming stripped 0 bases from V and 0 bases from J, with 9 bases between. The length of the CDR3 is 16 residues.

The CDR3 DNA reads TGTGCCAGCACCTCACGAAACCCAGGGGGCTCGAGGACTGAAGCTTTCTTT. Translated, it gives CASTSRNPGGSRTEAFF. V usage is TRBV2 and J usage is TRBJ1-1, with 8 bases identical to TRBD1. This CDR3 has 17 residues. Germline CDR1 and CDR2: SNHLY and FYNNEI. Losses at the gene ends were 7 bases for V and 5 bases for J; bases not matched to a gene: 18.

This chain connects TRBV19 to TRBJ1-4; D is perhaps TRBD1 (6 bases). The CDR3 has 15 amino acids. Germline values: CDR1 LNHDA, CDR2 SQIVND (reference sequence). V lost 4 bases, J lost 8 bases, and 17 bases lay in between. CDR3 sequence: CASSTLRQAGEKLFF. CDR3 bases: TGTGCCAGTAGTACCCTACGACAGGCCGGGGAAAAACTGTTTTTT.

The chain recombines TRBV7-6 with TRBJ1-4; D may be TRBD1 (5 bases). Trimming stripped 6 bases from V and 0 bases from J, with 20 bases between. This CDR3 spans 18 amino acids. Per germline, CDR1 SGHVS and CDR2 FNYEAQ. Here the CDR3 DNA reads TGTGCCAGCAGTGCCGGGACGCTTCACTTCGCAACTAATGAAAAACTGTTTTTT. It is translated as CASSAGTLHFATNEKLFF.

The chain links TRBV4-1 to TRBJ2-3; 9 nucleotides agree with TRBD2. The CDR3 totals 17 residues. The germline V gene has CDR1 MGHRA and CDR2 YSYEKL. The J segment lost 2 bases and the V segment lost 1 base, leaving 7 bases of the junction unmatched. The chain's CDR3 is CASSQGAGGPTTDTQYF. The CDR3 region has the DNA TGCGCCAGCAGCCAAGGGGCGGGAGGGCCGACCACAGATACGCAGTATTTT.

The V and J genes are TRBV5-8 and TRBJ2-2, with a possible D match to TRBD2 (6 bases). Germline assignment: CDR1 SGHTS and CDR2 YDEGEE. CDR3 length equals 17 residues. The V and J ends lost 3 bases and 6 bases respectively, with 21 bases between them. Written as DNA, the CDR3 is TGTGCCAGCAGCTCCGGGACTTCTTATATTTCCGCCGGGGAGCTGTTTTTT. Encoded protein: CASSSGTSYISAGELFF.

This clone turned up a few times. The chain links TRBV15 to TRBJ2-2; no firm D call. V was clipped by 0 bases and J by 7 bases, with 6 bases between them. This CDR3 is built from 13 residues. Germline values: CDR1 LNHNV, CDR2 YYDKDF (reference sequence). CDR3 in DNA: TGTGCCACCAGCAGAGACGTCAGCGGGGAGCTGTTTTTT. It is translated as CATSRDVSGELFF.

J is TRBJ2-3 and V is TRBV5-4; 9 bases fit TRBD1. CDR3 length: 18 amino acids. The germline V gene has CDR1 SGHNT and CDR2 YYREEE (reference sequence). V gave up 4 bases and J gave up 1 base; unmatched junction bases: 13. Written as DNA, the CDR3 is TGTGCCAGCAGCCCCGGACAGGGGAGGGCGGGAGGCACAGATACGCAGTATTTT. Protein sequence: CASSPGQGRAGGTDTQYF.

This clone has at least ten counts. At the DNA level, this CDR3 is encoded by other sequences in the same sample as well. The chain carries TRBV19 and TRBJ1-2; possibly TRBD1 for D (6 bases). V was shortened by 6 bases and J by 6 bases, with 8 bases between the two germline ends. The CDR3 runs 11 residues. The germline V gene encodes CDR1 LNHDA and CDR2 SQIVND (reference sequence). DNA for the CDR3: TGTGCCAGTAGCTACAGGGATGGCTACACCTTC. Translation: CASSYRDGYTF.

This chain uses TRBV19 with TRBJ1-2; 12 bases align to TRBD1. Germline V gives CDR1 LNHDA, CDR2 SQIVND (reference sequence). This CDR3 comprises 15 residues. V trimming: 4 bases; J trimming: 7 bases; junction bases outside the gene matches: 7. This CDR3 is CASSTDGTGGSGYTF. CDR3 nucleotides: TGTGCCAGTAGTACTGACGGGACAGGGGGCTCTGGCTACACCTTC. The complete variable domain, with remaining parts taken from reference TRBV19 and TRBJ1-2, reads DGGITQSPKYLFRKEGQNVTLSCEQNLNHDAMYWYRQDPGQGLRLIYYSQIVNDFQKGDIAEGYSVSREKKESFPLTVTSAQKNPTAFYLCASSTDGTGGSGYTFGSGTRLTVV.

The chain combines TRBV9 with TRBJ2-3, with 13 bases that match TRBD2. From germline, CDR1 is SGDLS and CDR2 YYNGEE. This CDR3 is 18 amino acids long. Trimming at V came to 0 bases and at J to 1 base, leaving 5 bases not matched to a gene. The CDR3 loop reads CASSVGTSGSKGTDTQYF. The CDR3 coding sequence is TGTGCCAGCAGCGTAGGGACTAGCGGGAGTAAAGGCACAGATACGCAGTATTTT.

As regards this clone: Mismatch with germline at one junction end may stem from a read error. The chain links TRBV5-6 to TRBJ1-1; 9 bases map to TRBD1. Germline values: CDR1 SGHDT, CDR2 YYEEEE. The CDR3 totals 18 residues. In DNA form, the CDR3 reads TGTGCCAGCAGCTTGTGGGCGGGACAGGGCCTGGTGAATACTGAAGCTTTCTTT. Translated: CASSLWAGQGLVNTEAFF.

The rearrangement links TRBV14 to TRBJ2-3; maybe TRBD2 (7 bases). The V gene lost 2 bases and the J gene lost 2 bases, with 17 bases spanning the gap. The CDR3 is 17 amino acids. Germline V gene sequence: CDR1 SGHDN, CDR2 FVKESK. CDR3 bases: TGTGCCAGCAGCCAACTTAAGGACAGCGGGGTCACAGATACGCAGTATTTT. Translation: CASSQLKDSGVTDTQYF.

CDR3 amino acids: CASRFAAAKTQYF. The DNA of the CDR3 is TGTGCCAGCAGATTCGCGGCAGCAAAGACCCAGTACTTC. The chain has TRBV6-1 and TRBJ2-5; D remains ambiguous. Per the germline V gene, CDR1 is MNHNS and CDR2 is SASEGT. CDR3 length: 13 amino acids. V was pared by 6 bases and J by 6 bases, with 14 bases between.

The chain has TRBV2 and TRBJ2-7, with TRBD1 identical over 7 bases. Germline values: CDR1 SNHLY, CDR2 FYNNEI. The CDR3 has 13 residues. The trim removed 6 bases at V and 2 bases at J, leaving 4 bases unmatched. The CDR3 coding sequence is TGTGCCAGCAGCGAGACAGGGCCCTACGAGCAGTACTTC. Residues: CASSETGPYEQYF.

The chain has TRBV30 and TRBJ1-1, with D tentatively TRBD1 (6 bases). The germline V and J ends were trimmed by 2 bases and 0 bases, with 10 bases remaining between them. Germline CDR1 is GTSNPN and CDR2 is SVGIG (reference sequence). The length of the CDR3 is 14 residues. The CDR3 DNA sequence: TGTGCCTGGAGTTCGGGGGCCGTGAACACTGAAGCTTTCTTT. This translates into CAWSSGAVNTEAFF.

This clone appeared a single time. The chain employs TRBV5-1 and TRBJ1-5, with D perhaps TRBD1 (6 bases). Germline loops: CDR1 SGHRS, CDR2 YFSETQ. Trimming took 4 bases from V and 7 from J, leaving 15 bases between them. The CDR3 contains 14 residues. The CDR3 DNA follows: TGCGCCAGCAGCGAGGGGGGTGCTGAACAGCCCCAGCATTTT. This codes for CASSEGGAEQPQHF.

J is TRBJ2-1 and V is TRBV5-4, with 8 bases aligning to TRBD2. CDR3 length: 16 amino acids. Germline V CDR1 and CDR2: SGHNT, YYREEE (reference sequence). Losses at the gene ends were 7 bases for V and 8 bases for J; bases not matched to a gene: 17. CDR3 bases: TGTGCCAGCGTTACAGATGGCGGGAGGCCCTTTCATGAGCAGTTCTTC. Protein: CASVTDGGRPFHEQFF.

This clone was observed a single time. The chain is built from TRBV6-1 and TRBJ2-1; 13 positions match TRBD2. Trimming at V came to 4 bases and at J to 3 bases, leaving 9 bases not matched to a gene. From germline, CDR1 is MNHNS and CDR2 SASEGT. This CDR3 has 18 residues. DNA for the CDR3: TGTGCCAGCAGTGGCCGACTAGCGGGGGGCTCCTTCTACAATGAGCAGTTCTTC. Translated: CASSGRLAGGSFYNEQFF.

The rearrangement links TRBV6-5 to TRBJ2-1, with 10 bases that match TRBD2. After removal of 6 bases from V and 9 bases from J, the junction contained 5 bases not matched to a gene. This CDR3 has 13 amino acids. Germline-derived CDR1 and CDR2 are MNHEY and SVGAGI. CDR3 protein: CASRPSGRGEQFF. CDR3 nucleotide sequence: TGTGCCAGCAGACCTAGCGGGAGAGGTGAGCAGTTCTTC.

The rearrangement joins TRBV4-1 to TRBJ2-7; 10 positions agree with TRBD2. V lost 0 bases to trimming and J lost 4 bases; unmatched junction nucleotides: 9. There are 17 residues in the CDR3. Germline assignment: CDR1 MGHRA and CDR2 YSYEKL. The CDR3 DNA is TGCGCCAGCAGCCAAGATGGGGGAACTAGCGGGAATTACGAGCAGTACTTC. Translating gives CASSQDGGTSGNYEQYF.

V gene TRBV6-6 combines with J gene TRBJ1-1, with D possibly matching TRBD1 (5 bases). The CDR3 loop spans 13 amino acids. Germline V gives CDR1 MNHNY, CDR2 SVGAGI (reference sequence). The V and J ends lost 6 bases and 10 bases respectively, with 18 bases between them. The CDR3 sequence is CASSPGQGLGAFF. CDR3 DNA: TGTGCCAGCAGCCCCGGACAAGGTTTAGGAGCTTTCTTT.